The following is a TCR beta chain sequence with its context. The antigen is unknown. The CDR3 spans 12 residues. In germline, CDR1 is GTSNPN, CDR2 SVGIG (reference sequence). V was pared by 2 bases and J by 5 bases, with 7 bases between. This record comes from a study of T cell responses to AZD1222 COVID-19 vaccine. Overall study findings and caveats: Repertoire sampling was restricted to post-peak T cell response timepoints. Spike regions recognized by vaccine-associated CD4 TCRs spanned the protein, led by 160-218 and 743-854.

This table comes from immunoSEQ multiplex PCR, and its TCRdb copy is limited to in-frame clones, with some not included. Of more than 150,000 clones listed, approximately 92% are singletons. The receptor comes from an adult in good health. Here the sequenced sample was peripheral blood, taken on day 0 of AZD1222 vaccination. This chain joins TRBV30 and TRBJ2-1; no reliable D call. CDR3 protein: CAWSPGNNEQFF. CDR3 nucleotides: TGTGCCTGGAGTCCTGGAAACAATGAGCAGTTCTTC.